This TCR beta chain was recovered during a study of blood T cells in healthy people across ages. Whole-study findings and limits: Using unsorted PBMCs precluded a conclusive naive versus antigen-experienced comparison. Diversity estimates from one million T cells were considered underestimates. The long-lived group displayed more naive CD4+ cells, plus higher diversity, than the aged donors did.

Turning to this clonotype: As yet, its antigen is unknown.

From germline, CDR1 is LNHNV and CDR2 YYDKDF (reference sequence). The germline V and J ends were trimmed by 0 bases and 7 bases, with 10 bases remaining between them. The CDR3 runs 13 residues. A second PCR of 7 to 11 cycles used a sample-barcoded 5' primer and a J-beta primer mix. TCRdb reprocessed the 5' RACE reads via MiXCR and lists one record per CDR3 protein. The sample yields 1,300,000 or so distinct CDR3 sequences, 55% to 75% seen once. The V and J genes are TRBV15 and TRBJ2-7, with D perhaps TRBD1 or TRBD2 (5 bases each). The sample taken for sequencing was blood. The clonotype was recovered from a man aged 18 to 29 in good health. CDR3: CATSRDRGVEQYF. The CDR3 nucleotides read TGTGCCACCAGCAGAGATAGGGGAGTGGAGCAGTACTTC.